This TCR beta chain appears in the sequencing data of a study of cytotoxic CD8 clonotypes in ibrutinib-treated CLL. Overall study: Researchers reported about 10 relapsed/refractory and approximately 15 treatment-naive patients, under 18 of them IGHV unmutated. Whole-study results and caveats: Shared public clonotypes were rare, and on treatment they either got smaller or stayed the same. Clonality increased at ibrutinib response and stayed stable in sustained remission. At progression, however, it fell back toward baseline.

Repertoires were generated with immunoSEQ multiplex PCR, while TCRdb's copy carries only in-frame clones and drops some. Of 6,000 or so clones in the sample, 65% to 75% were seen once. On this clone itself: Its antigen is not identified.

This sequence originates from a human donor with chronic lymphocytic leukemia. Source: PBMCs, taken before ibrutinib treatment.

The CDR3 sequence: CASSLDRYTEAFF. In DNA, the CDR3 is TGTGCCAGCAGCTTGGACAGATACACTGAAGCTTTCTTT. The rearrangement links TRBV7-8 to TRBJ1-1; possible D gene TRBD1, 6 bases. The germline V gene has CDR1 SGHVS and CDR2 FQNEAQ. The length of the CDR3 is 13 residues. V shed 3 bases and J shed 3 bases, with 8 bases lying between them.